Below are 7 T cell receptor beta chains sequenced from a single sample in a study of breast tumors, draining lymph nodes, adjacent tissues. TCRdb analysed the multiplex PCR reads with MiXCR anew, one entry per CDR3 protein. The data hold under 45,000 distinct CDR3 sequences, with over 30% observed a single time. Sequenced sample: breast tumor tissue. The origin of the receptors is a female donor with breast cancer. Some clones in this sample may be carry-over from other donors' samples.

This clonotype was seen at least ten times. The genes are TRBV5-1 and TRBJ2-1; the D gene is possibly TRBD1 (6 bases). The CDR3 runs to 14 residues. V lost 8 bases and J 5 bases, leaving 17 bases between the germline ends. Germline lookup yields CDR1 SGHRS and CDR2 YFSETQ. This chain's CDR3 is CASRTGTFNNEQFF. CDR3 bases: TGCGCCAGTCGAACCGGGACATTTAACAATGAGCAGTTCTTC. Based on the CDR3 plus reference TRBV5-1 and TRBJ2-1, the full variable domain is KAGVTQTPRYLIKTRGQQVTLSCSPISGHRSVSWYQQTPGQGLQFLFEYFSETQRNKGNFPGRFSGRQFSNSRSEMNVSTLELGDSALYLCASRTGTFNNEQFFGPGTRLTVL.

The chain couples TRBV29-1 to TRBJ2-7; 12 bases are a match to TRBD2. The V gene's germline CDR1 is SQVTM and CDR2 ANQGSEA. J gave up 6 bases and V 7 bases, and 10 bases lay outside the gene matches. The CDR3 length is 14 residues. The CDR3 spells CSAATSGSRSEQYF. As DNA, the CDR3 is TGCAGCGCTGCGACTAGCGGGAGTCGGTCCGAGCAGTACTTC.

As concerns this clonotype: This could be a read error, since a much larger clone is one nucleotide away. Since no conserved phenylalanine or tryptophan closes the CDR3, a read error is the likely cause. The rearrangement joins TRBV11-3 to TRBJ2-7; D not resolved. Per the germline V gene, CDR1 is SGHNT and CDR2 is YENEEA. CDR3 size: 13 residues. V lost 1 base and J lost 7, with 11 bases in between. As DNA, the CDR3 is TGTGCCAGCAGCTTAGTTGGGGTTGGAGAGCAGTACCTC. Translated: CASSLVGVGEQYL.

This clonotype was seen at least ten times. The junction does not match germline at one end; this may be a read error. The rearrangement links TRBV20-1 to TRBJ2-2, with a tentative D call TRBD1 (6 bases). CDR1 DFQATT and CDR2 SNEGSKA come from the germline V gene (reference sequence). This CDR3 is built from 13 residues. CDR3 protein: CSAREGVTGELFF. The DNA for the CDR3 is TGCAGTGCGAGAGAGGGGGTCACCGGGGAGCTGTTTTTT.

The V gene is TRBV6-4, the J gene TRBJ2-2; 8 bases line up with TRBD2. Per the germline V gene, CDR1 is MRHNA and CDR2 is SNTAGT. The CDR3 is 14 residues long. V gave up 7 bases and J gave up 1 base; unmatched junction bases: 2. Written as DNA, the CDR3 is TGTGCCAGCAAGCTAGCGGGGAACACCGGGGAGCTGTTTTTT. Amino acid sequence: CASKLAGNTGELFF.

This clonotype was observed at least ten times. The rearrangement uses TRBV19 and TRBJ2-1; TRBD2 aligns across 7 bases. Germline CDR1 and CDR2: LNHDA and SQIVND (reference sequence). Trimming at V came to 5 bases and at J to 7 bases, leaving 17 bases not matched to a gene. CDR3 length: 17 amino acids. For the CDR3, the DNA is TGTGCCAGTAGTGCGATCGCCCTCGCGGGAGATATTAATGAGCAGTTCTTC. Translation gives CASSAIALAGDINEQFF.

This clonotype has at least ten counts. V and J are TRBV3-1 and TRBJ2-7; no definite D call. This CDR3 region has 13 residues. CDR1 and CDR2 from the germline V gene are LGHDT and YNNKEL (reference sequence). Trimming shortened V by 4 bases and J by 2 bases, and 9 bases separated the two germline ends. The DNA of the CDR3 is TGTGCCAGCAGCCGGTCCGGACCCTACGAGCAGTACTTC. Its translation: CASSRSGPYEQYF.